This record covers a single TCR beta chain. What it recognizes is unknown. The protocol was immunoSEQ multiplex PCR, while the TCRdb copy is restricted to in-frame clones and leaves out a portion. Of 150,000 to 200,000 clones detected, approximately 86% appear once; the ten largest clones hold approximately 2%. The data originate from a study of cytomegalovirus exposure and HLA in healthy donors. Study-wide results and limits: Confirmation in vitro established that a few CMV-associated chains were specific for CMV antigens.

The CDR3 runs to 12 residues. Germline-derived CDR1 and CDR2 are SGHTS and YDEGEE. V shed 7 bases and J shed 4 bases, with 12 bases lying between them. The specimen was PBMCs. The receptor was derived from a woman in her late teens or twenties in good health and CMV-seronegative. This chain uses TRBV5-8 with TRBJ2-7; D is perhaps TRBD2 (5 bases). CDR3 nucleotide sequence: TGTGCCAGCTATAATGAGGGATACGAGCAGTACTTC. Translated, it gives CASYNEGYEQYF.